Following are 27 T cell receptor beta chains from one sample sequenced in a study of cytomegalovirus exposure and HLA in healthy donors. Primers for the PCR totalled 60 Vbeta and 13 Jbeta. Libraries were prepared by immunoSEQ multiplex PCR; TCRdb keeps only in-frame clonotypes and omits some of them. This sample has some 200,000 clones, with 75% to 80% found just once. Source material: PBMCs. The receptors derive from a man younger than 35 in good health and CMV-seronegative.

For the CDR3, the DNA is TGTGCCAGCAGCTCCCCAGGGGGCGCGGGGACTGAAGCTTTCTTT. Its protein product is CASSSPGGAGTEAFF. The V and J genes are TRBV7-9 and TRBJ1-1, with 8 bases lining up with TRBD1. CDR3 length equals 15 residues. V shed 4 bases, J shed 5 bases, and the junction held 9 bases outside the gene matches. Germline V lookup: CDR1 SEHNR, CDR2 FQNEAQ (reference sequence).

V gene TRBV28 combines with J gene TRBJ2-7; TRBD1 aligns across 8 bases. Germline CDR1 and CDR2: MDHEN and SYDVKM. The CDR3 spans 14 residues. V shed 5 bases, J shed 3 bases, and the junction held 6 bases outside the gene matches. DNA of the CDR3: TGTGCCAGCAGTCCGTACAGGGGGAGCTACGAGCAGTACTTC. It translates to CASSPYRGSYEQYF.

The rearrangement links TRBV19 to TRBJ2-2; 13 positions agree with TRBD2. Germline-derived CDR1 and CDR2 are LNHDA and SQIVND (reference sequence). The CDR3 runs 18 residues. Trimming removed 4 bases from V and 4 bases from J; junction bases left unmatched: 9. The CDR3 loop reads CASSRSGTSGTSTGELFF. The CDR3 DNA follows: TGTGCCAGTAGTAGGTCCGGGACTAGCGGGACGAGCACCGGGGAGCTGTTTTTT.

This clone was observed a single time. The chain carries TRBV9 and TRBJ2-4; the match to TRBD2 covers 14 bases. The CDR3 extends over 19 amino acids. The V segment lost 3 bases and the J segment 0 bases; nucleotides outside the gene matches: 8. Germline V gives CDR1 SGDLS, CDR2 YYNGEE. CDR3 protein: CASSARGLAGDRAKNIQYF. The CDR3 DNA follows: TGTGCCAGCAGCGCAAGGGGACTAGCGGGAGACCGAGCCAAAAACATTCAGTACTTC.

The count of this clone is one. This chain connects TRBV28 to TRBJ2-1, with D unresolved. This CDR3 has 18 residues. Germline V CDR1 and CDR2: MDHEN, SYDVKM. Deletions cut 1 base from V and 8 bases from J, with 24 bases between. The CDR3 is CASSLYRDAVSPVDEQFF. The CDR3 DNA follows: TGTGCCAGCAGTTTATATCGAGACGCGGTGTCACCGGTGGATGAGCAGTTCTTC.

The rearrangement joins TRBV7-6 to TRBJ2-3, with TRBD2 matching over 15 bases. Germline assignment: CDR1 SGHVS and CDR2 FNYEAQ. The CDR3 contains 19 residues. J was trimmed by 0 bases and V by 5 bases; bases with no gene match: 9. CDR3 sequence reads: CASSPRGLAGGSSTDTQYF. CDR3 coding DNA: TGTGCCAGCAGCCCACGGGGACTAGCGGGAGGCTCTAGCACAGATACGCAGTATTTT.

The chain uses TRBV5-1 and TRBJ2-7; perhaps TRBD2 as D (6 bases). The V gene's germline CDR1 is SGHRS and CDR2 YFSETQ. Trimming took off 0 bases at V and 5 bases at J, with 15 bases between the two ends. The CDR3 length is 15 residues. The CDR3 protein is CASSLAAGRLDEQYF. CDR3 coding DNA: TGCGCCAGCAGCTTGGCCGCGGGGAGGTTGGACGAGCAGTACTTC.

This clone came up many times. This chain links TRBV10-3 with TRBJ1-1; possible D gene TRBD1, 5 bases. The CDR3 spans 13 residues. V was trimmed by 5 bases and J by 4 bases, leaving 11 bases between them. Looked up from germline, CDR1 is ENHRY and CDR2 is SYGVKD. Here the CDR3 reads CAISSRGSTEAFF. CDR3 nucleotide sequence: TGTGCCATCAGTTCGCGGGGCTCCACTGAAGCTTTCTTT.

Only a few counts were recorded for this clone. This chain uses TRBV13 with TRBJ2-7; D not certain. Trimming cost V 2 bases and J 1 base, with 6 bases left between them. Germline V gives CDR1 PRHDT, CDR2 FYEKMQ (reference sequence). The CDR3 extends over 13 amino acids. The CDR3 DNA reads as TGTGCCAGCAGCTTACCTTCGTCCTACGAGCAGTACTTC. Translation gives CASSLPSSYEQYF. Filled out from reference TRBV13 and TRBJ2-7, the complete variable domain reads AAGVIQSPRHLIKEKRETATLKCYPIPRHDTVYWYQQGPGQDPQFLISFYEKMQSDKGSIPDRFSAQQFSDYHSELNMSSLELGDSALYFCASSLPSSYEQYFGPGTRLTVT.

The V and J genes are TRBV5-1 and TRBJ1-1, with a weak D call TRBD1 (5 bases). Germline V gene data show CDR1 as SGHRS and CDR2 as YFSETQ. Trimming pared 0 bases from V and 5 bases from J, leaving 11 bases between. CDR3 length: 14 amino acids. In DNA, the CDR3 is TGCGCCAGCAGCTTGGCCGGGGGGGTGACTGAAGCTTTCTTT. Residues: CASSLAGGVTEAFF.

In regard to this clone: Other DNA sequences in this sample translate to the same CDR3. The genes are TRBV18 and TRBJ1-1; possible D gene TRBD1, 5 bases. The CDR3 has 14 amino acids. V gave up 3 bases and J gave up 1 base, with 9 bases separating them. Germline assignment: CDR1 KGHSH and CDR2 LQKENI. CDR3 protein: CASSPTGPNTEAFF. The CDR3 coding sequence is TGTGCCAGCTCACCCACAGGACCGAACACTGAAGCTTTCTTT.

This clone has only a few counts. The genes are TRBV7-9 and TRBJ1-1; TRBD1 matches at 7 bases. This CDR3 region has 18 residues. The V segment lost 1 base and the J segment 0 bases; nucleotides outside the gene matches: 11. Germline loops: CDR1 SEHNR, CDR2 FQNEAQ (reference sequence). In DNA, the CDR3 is TGTGCCAGCAGCTTAGTTGGGAGACAGGGCATTATGAACACTGAAGCTTTCTTT. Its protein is CASSLVGRQGIMNTEAFF. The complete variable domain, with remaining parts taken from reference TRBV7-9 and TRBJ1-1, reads DTGVSQNPRHKITKRGQNVTFRCDPISEHNRLYWYRQTLGQGPEFLTYFQNEAQLEKSRLLSDRFSAERPKGSFSTLEIQRTEQGDSAMYLCASSLVGRQGIMNTEAFFGQGTRLTVV.

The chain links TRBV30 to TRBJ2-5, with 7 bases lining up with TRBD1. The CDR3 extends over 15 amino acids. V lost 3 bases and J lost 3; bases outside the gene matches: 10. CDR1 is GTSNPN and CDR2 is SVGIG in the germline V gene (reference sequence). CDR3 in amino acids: CAWSRSTGQEETQYF. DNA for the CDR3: TGTGCCTGGAGCCGATCGACAGGGCAAGAAGAGACCCAGTACTTC. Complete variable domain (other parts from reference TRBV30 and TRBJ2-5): SQTIHQWPATLVQPVGSPLSLECTVEGTSNPNLYWYRQAAGRGLQLLFYSVGIGQISSEVPQNLSASRPQDRQFILSSKKLLLSDSGFYLCAWSRSTGQEETQYFGPGTRLLVL.

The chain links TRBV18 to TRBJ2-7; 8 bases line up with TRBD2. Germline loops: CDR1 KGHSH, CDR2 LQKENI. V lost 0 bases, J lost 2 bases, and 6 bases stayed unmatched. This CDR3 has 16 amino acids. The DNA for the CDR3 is TGTGCCAGCTCACCACCGGCACTAGCGGACCCCTACGAGCAGTACTTC. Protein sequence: CASSPPALADPYEQYF.

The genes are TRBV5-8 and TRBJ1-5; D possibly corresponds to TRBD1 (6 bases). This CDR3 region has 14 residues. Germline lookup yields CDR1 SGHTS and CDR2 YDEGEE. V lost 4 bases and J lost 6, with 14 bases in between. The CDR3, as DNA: TGTGCCAGCAGCGACTGGACAGAGTCTCAGCCCCAGCATTTT. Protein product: CASSDWTESQPQHF. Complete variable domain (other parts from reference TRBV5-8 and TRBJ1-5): EAGVTQSPTHLIKTRGQQATLRCSPISGHTSVYWYQQALGLGLQFLLWYDEGEERNRGNFPPRFSGRQFPNYSSELNVNALELEDSALYLCASSDWTESQPQHFGDGTRLSIL.

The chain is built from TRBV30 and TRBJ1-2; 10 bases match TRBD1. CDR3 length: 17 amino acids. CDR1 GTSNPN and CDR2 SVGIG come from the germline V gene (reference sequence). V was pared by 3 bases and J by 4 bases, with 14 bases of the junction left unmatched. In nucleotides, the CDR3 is TGTGCCTGGAGCGACCTATCTGGACAGGGGGTTTCCTATGGCTACACCTTC. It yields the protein CAWSDLSGQGVSYGYTF.

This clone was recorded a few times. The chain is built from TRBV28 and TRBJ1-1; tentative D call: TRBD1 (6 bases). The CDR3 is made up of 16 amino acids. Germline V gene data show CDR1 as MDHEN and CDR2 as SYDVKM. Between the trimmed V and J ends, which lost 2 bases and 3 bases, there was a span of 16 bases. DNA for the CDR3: TGTGCCAGCAGTTTACGAACCGACAGGAAGTACACTGAAGCTTTCTTT. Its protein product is CASSLRTDRKYTEAFF. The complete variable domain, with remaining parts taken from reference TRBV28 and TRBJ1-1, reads DVKVTQSSRYLVKRTGEKVFLECVQDMDHENMFWYRQDPGLGLRLIYFSYDVKMKEKGDIPEGYSVSREKKERFSLILESASTNQTSMYLCASSLRTDRKYTEAFFGQGTRLTVV.

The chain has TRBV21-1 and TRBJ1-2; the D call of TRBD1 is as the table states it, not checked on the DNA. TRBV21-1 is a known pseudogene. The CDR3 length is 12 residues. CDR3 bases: TGTGCCAGCAGCAGGGGGCCCCGCGGCTACACCTTC. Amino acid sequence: CASSRGPRGYTF.

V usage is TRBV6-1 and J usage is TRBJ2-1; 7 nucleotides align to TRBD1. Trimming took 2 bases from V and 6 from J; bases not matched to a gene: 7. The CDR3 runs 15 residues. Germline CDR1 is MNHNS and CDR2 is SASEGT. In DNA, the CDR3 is TGTGCCAGCAGTGAAAACGGGGACAGATTCAATGAGCAGTTCTTC. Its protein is CASSENGDRFNEQFF.

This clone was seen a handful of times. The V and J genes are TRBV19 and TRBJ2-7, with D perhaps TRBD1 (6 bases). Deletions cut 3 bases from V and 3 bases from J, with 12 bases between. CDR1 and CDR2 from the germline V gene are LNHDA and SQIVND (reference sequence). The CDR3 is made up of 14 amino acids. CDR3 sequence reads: CASSIRTEYYEQYF. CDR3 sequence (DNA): TGTGCCAGTAGTATCAGGACAGAATACTACGAGCAGTACTTC. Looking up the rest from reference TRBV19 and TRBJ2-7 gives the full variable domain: DGGITQSPKYLFRKEGQNVTLSCEQNLNHDAMYWYRQDPGQGLRLIYYSQIVNDFQKGDIAEGYSVSREKKESFPLTVTSAQKNPTAFYLCASSIRTEYYEQYFGPGTRLTVT.

The CDR3 sequence: CASLPDRMGYNEQFF. Here the CDR3 DNA reads TGTGCCAGCCTACCCGACAGGATGGGGTACAATGAGCAGTTCTTC. V is TRBV2 and J is TRBJ2-1; TRBD1 might be the D (6 bases). This CDR3 spans 15 amino acids. CDR1 is SNHLY and CDR2 is FYNNEI in the germline V gene. Deletions cut 8 bases from V and 4 bases from J, with 18 bases between.

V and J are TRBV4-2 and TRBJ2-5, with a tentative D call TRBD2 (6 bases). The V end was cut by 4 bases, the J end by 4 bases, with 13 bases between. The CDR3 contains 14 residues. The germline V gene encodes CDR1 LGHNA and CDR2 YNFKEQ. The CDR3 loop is CASSPVLAIETQYF. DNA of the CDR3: TGTGCCAGCAGCCCCGTTCTAGCGATAGAGACCCAGTACTTC.

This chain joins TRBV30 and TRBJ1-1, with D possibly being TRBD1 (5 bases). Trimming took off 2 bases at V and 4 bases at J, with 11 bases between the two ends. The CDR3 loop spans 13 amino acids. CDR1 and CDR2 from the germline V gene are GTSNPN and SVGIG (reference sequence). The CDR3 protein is CAWSLTGATEAFF. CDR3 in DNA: TGTGCCTGGAGTTTAACTGGGGCCACTGAAGCTTTCTTT.

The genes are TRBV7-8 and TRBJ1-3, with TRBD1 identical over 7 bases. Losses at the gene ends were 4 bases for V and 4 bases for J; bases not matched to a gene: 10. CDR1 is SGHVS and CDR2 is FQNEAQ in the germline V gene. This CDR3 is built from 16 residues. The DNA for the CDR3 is TGTGCCAGCAGCTCTCCTCGACAGGGACTGGGAAACACCATATATTTT. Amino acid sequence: CASSSPRQGLGNTIYF.

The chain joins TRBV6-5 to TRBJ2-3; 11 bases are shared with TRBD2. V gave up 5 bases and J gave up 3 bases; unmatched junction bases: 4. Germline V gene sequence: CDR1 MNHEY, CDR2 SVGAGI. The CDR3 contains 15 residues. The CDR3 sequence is CASSLAGGRTDTQYF. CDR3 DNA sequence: TGTGCCAGCAGTCTAGCGGGGGGCCGGACAGATACGCAGTATTTT.

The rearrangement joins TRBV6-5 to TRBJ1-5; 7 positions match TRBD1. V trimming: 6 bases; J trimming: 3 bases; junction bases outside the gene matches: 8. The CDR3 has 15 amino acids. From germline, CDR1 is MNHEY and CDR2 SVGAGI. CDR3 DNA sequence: TGTGCCAGCAGCACCGACAGGGAGAACAATCAGCCCCAGCATTTT. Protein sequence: CASSTDRENNQPQHF.

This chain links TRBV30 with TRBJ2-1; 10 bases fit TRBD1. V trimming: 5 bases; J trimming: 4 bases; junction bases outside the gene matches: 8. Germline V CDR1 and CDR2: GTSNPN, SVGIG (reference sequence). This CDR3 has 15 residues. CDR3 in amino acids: CAWGTGTGAYNEQFF. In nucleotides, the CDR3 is TGTGCCTGGGGGACCGGGACAGGGGCTTACAATGAGCAGTTCTTC.